This TCR beta chain was identified during a study of control samples from healthy donors and cancer patients. With 0 bases clipped from V and 0 bases from J, the junction kept 11 bases outside the gene matches. This CDR3 is built from 19 residues. The germline V gene encodes CDR1 SEHNR and CDR2 FQNEAQ (reference sequence). The sample holds one count of this clone. Sequencing used immunoSEQ multiplex PCR; TCRdb keeps in-frame clones, though not all of them. Among 20,000 or so clones listed, around nine tenths were seen once. V usage is TRBV7-9 and J usage is TRBJ2-7; 10 nucleotides align to TRBD1. This clonotype was obtained from a woman aged 55-75 years with head and neck cancer. The specimen sequenced was PBMCs. CDR3 sequence (DNA): TGTGCCAGCAGCTTAGCCGAAGACCGGGACAGGGGCCTCTCCTACGAGCAGTACTTC. Amino acid sequence: CASSLAEDRDRGLSYEQYF.